Listed below are T cell receptor beta chains from one sample, sequenced in a study of T cell clonotyping in hematopoietic cell transplantation. This table comes from immunoSEQ multiplex PCR, and its TCRdb copy is limited to in-frame clones, with some not included. The sample holds about 15,000 clones; about 93% are singletons and the top ten take over 3.5%. The specimen was PBMCs, collected 30 days after allogeneic stem cell transplant. The source is a male patient between 55 and 70 years old who had an allogeneic stem cell transplant from an unrelated donor, so the T cells may come from the graft donor. Some clones in this sample may be carry-over from other donors' samples. Each CDR3 is given without its conserved first and last residue. Fields, in order: J gene, V gene, CDR3 length, CDR3 protein.

j_call: TRBJ2-6
v_call: TRBV5-4
cdr3_length: 12
cdr3_aa: ASSLSSGANVLT

j_call: TRBJ1-5
v_call: TRBV13
cdr3_length: 14
cdr3_aa: ASSLGWAGGAQPQH

j_call: TRBJ2-1
v_call: TRBV2
cdr3_length: 13
cdr3_aa: ASSVIGTGGNEQF

j_call: TRBJ2-3
v_call: TRBV7-3
cdr3_length: 13
cdr3_aa: ASSLTGTGTDTQY

j_call: TRBJ2-6
v_call: TRBV2
cdr3_length: 13
cdr3_aa: ASTVIRSGANVLT

j_call: TRBJ1-6
v_call: TRBV4-1
cdr3_length: 12
cdr3_aa: ASSQGQSNSPLH

j_call: TRBJ2-7
v_call: TRBV19
cdr3_length: 11
cdr3_aa: ASSDRGVYEQY

j_call: TRBJ1-5
v_call: TRBV6-1
cdr3_length: 11
cdr3_aa: ASSDDRGGAQH

j_call: TRBJ2-7
v_call: TRBV19
cdr3_length: 11
cdr3_aa: ASSPHKDYEQY

j_call: TRBJ2-2
v_call: TRBV19
cdr3_length: 12
cdr3_aa: ASKAQGRVWELF

j_call: TRBJ1-4
v_call: TRBV10-3
cdr3_length: 13
cdr3_aa: ATGTGGTANEKLF

j_call: TRBJ1-1
v_call: TRBV9
cdr3_length: 13
cdr3_aa: ASSVGTGEDTEAF

j_call: TRBJ2-2
v_call: TRBV27
cdr3_length: 12
cdr3_aa: ASSLYGNTGELF

j_call: TRBJ2-3
v_call: TRBV7-7
cdr3_length: 13
cdr3_aa: ASSSSSASTDTQY

j_call: TRBJ1-6
v_call: TRBV2
cdr3_length: 13
cdr3_aa: ASTRTGQNNSPLH

j_call: TRBJ1-2
v_call: TRBV7-9
cdr3_length: 13
cdr3_aa: ASSFLGVQGYGYT

j_call: TRBJ2-3
v_call: TRBV7-9
cdr3_length: 14
cdr3_aa: ASSLLMLGSTDTQY

j_call: TRBJ2-3
v_call: TRBV19
cdr3_length: 14
cdr3_aa: ASRAVGLAGSDTQY

j_call: TRBJ1-1
v_call: TRBV6-5
cdr3_length: 13
cdr3_aa: ASSKQGFGNTEAF

j_call: TRBJ1-1
v_call: TRBV5-1
cdr3_length: 13
cdr3_aa: ASSPGQTANTEAF

j_call: TRBJ1-2
v_call: TRBV7-2
cdr3_length: 12
cdr3_aa: ASSPEQGENGYT

j_call: TRBJ1-1
v_call: TRBV2
cdr3_length: 11
cdr3_aa: ASSVKVNTEAF

j_call: TRBJ2-2
v_call: TRBV19
cdr3_length: 13
cdr3_aa: ASSGQGPYTGELF

j_call: TRBJ2-7
v_call: TRBV7-9
cdr3_length: 11
cdr3_aa: ASSTGPSYEQY

j_call: TRBJ1-2
v_call: TRBV7-9
cdr3_length: 11
cdr3_aa: ASSNTGRDGYT

j_call: TRBJ2-7
v_call: TRBV4-1
cdr3_length: 14
cdr3_aa: ASSQGTGGRSYEQY

j_call: TRBJ1-1
v_call: TRBV27
cdr3_length: 15
cdr3_aa: ASSTARGREGTLRAF

j_call: TRBJ1-2
v_call: TRBV7-2
cdr3_length: 13
cdr3_aa: ASSSSGILIGGYT

j_call: TRBJ1-1
v_call: TRBV6-5
cdr3_length: 13
cdr3_aa: ASSRGIGGNTEAF

j_call: TRBJ2-1
v_call: TRBV6-1
cdr3_length: 12
cdr3_aa: ASFDRGNYNEQF

j_call: TRBJ1-1
v_call: TRBV7-8
cdr3_length: 12
cdr3_aa: ASSLQGGDTEAF

j_call: TRBJ2-3
v_call: TRBV5-4
cdr3_length: 12
cdr3_aa: ASSLTGAGDTQY

j_call: TRBJ1-5
v_call: TRBV7-9
cdr3_length: 11
cdr3_aa: ASSSPPRQPQH

j_call: TRBJ2-1
v_call: TRBV19
cdr3_length: 12
cdr3_aa: ASAPGLGRYEQF

j_call: TRBJ2-1
v_call: TRBV7-2
cdr3_length: 13
cdr3_aa: ASSRDSRSYNEQF

j_call: TRBJ2-7
v_call: TRBV10-3
cdr3_length: 13
cdr3_aa: AISESPDRTYEQY

j_call: TRBJ1-6
v_call: TRBV6-6
cdr3_length: 12
cdr3_aa: ASILRTSESPLH

j_call: TRBJ2-7
v_call: TRBV30
cdr3_length: 11
cdr3_aa: AWTPGLAGEQY

j_call: TRBJ2-3
v_call: TRBV6-1
cdr3_length: 12
cdr3_aa: AGRDRGGTDTQY

j_call: TRBJ1-2
v_call: TRBV5-4
cdr3_length: 12
cdr3_aa: ASSSSGAMGGYT

j_call: TRBJ1-2
v_call: TRBV5-1
cdr3_length: 16
cdr3_aa: ASSLGDWPMAAVGGYT

j_call: TRBJ1-2
v_call: TRBV7-9
cdr3_length: 13
cdr3_aa: ASSSTGTATSGYT

j_call: TRBJ2-1
v_call: TRBV10-2
cdr3_length: 15
cdr3_aa: ASSESLGTGAYNEQF

j_call: TRBJ1-1
v_call: TRBV27
cdr3_length: 12
cdr3_aa: ASSWRGMTAEAF

j_call: TRBJ2-3
v_call: TRBV9
cdr3_length: 14
cdr3_aa: ASSVGANGFLDTQY

j_call: TRBJ1-3
v_call: TRBV19
cdr3_length: 14
cdr3_aa: ASSLLSGISGNTIY

j_call: TRBJ2-2
v_call: TRBV5-1
cdr3_length: 12
cdr3_aa: ASSSGLATGELF

j_call: TRBJ1-2
v_call: TRBV28
cdr3_length: 12
cdr3_aa: ASSLFLQPYGYT

j_call: TRBJ1-4
v_call: TRBV7-6
cdr3_length: 12
cdr3_aa: ASSLTGKGEKLF